The present T cell receptor beta chain was sequenced within a study of blood T cell repertoires in COVID-19. Study overall: The study drew acute and convalescent COVID-19 samples from the United States, Italy and Spain. Sample material is recorded as cDNA or gDNA derived from T cells, B-cell-depleted T cells, or PBMCs.

Produced via immunoSEQ multiplex PCR; TCRdb's table is partial and in-frame only. The table records about 260,000 clones, about 89% of them present only once. CDR3 length equals 16 residues. V was shortened by 0 bases and J by 3 bases, with 15 bases between the two germline ends. Germline CDR1 reads SGHTA; CDR2 reads FQGNSA. The sequencing sample was made of peripheral blood. This sequence was found in a middle-aged woman who had recovered from COVID-19. V usage is TRBV7-2 and J usage is TRBJ2-7, with D possibly TRBD2 on 6 matching bases. This CDR3 is CASSLAVASDHYEQYF. CDR3 sequence (DNA): TGTGCCAGCAGCTTAGCGGTAGCTAGCGATCACTACGAGCAGTACTTC.